This TCR beta chain derives from a study of T cells in Graves' hyperthyroidism and ophthalmopathy. This clonotype was counted at least ten times. Germline V gene sequence: CDR1 SGHRS, CDR2 YFSETQ. This CDR3 comprises 15 residues. Trimming removed 2 bases from V and 1 base from J; junction bases left unmatched: 3. Using RNA transcripts as the source, TCR beta CDR3 regions were amplified. HTBI primers were used for first-round RT-PCR of the TCR CDR3. From the multiplex PCR reads, TCRdb called clonotypes with MiXCR, one entry per CDR3 protein. The repertoire holds 450,000 to 700,000 distinct CDR3 sequences, with around 46% as singletons.

The J gene is TRBJ1-2, the V gene TRBV5-1, with 9 bases fitting TRBD1. This sequence was found in an adult woman with Graves' disease, either hyperthyroidism or ophthalmopathy (not recorded which). Sequencing was performed on peripheral blood or thyroid tissue (not recorded which). CDR3 sequence: CASSFGTGINYGYTF. The CDR3 DNA follows: TGCGCCAGCAGCTTCGGGACAGGGATTAACTATGGCTACACCTTC.